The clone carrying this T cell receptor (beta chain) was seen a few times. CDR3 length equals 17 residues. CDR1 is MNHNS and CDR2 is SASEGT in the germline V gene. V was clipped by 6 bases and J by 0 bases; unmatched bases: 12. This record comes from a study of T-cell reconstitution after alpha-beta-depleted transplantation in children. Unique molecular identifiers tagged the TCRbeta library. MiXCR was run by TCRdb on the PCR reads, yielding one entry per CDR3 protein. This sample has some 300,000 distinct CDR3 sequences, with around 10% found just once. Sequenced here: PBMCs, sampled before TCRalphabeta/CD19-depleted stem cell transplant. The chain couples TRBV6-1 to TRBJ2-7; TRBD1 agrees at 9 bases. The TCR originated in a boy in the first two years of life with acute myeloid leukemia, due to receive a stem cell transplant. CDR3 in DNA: TGTGCCAGCAGACCGGGACAGGGTTCCCCAAGCTCCTACGAGCAGTACTTC. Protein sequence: CASRPGQGSPSSYEQYF.